This T cell receptor beta chain was sequenced for a study of blood T cell repertoires in COVID-19. As for the study in general: The samples span acute and convalescent COVID-19 from the United States, Italy and Spain. The analysed material was cDNA or gDNA that came from T cells, B-cell-depleted T cells, or PBMCs.

Original processing notes: Amplification from reference gene primers served as the basis for estimated nucleated cell counts. Sequencing was performed with immunoSEQ multiplex PCR; in TCRdb, only in-frame clones are kept and a portion is missing. V and J calls and clone size are given by that table; D and trimming were obtained from the DNA. The sample lists about 220,000 clones, 80% to 85% seen once, with 2% to 2.5% in the top ten. The CDR3 spans 15 residues. Germline assignment: CDR1 MDHEN and CDR2 SYDVKM. The junction had 5 bases not matched to a gene; V was cut back by 5 bases and J by 2 bases. This clone is a singleton in its sample.

The sequencing input was peripheral blood. The source of this sequence is a woman aged 55 to 70 with acute or convalescent COVID-19. The rearrangement links TRBV28 to TRBJ1-2, with TRBD1 matching 10 bases. The DNA of the CDR3 is TGTGCCAGCAGTGAGGGACAGGGGAACAACTATGGCTACACCTTC. Translation gives CASSEGQGNNYGYTF.